The 31 T cell receptor beta chains listed next were all sequenced from one sample in a study of shared clonotypes between healthy human individuals. Libraries were prepared by immunoSEQ multiplex PCR; TCRdb keeps only in-frame clonotypes and omits some of them. The data contain over a million clones, about 96% of them singletons. The source material was naive CD4+ T cells sorted from blood. Described subset: CD45RA+ positively selected. The receptor set was obtained from a man aged 25 to 40 in good health.

The chain combines TRBV19 with TRBJ2-7; weak D call: TRBD2 (5 bases). The V end lost 3 bases, the J end lost 4 bases, and 10 bases lay between the germline ends. The CDR3 covers 13 residues. The V gene's germline CDR1 is LNHDA and CDR2 SQIVND (reference sequence). CDR3 amino acids: CASSISTSYEQYF. The CDR3 DNA reads as TGTGCCAGTAGTATCTCCACTAGTTACGAGCAGTACTTC. The full variable domain, completed using reference TRBV19 and TRBJ2-7, is DGGITQSPKYLFRKEGQNVTLSCEQNLNHDAMYWYRQDPGQGLRLIYYSQIVNDFQKGDIAEGYSVSREKKESFPLTVTSAQKNPTAFYLCASSISTSYEQYFGPGTRLTVT.

The chain couples TRBV7-2 to TRBJ2-3, with D tentatively TRBD2 (6 bases). Trimming pared 3 bases from V and 5 bases from J, leaving 15 bases between. There are 15 residues in the CDR3. Germline V gene sequence: CDR1 SGHTA, CDR2 FQGNSA. CDR3 bases: TGTGCCAGCAGCTTCAGCGGGTCCCCGGGAGATACGCAGTATTTT. Protein product: CASSFSGSPGDTQYF.

This clone appeared a single time. V is TRBV21-1 and J is TRBJ2-1; whether TRBD1, the table's D call, matches the DNA was not checked. TRBV21-1 is a documented pseudogene. CDR3 length: 19 residues. Here the CDR3 reads CASSKVRDRGGFSYNEQFF. The DNA of the CDR3 is TGTGCCAGCAGCAAAGTCAGAGACAGGGGAGGATTCTCCTACAATGAGCAGTTCTTC.

The chain has TRBV30 and TRBJ2-1; D gene uncertain. The CDR3 sequence is 12 residues long. Trimming shortened V by 8 bases and J by 7 bases, and 15 bases separated the two germline ends. Germline V CDR1 and CDR2: GTSNPN, SVGIG (reference sequence). This chain's CDR3 is CAEDGSFNEQFF. The CDR3 DNA sequence: TGTGCCGAGGACGGTTCCTTTAATGAGCAGTTCTTC.

The V call is TRBV15, the J call TRBJ2-2; the D is unclear. V was pared by 7 bases and J by 4 bases, with 10 bases between. Germline lookup yields CDR1 LNHNV and CDR2 YYDKDF (reference sequence). This CDR3 is 13 amino acids long. The CDR3 protein is CATTDTTTGELFF. In nucleotides, the CDR3 is TGTGCCACCACCGACACTACCACCGGGGAGCTGTTTTTT.

The rearrangement uses TRBV5-4 and TRBJ1-3, with D uncertain. Trimming stripped 1 base from V and 4 bases from J, with 3 bases between. The CDR3 contains 12 residues. Germline loops: CDR1 SGHNT, CDR2 YYREEE (reference sequence). In DNA form, the CDR3 reads TGTGCCAGCAGCTTGCGGGGAAACACCATATATTTT. This sequence encodes CASSLRGNTIYF. Filled out from reference TRBV5-4 and TRBJ1-3, the complete variable domain reads ETGVTQSPTHLIKTRGQQVTLRCSSQSGHNTVSWYQQALGQGPQFIFQYYREEENGRGNFPPRFSGLQFPNYSSELNVNALELDDSALYLCASSLRGNTIYFGEGSWLTVV.

The chain couples TRBV5-1 to TRBJ1-1; D gene ambiguous. Germline CDR1 reads SGHRS; CDR2 reads YFSETQ. This CDR3 comprises 14 residues. The V gene lost 3 bases and the J gene lost 8 bases, with 17 bases spanning the gap. The CDR3 loop is CASSSGPTSGEAFF. As DNA, the CDR3 is TGCGCCAGCAGCTCCGGCCCGACTAGTGGGGAAGCTTTCTTT.

The chain employs TRBV7-3 and TRBJ2-3; 11 bases fit TRBD2. J gave up 5 bases and V 1 base, and 5 bases lay outside the gene matches. There are 16 residues in the CDR3. The V gene's germline CDR1 is SGHTA and CDR2 FQGTGA. CDR3: CASSLSSGREGDTQYF. DNA of the CDR3: TGTGCCAGCAGCTTAAGTAGCGGGAGGGAGGGAGATACGCAGTATTTT.

The chain couples TRBV19 to TRBJ2-7; D perhaps matches TRBD1 (6 bases). Per the germline V gene, CDR1 is LNHDA and CDR2 is SQIVND (reference sequence). V lost 6 bases and J lost 5, with 17 bases in between. The CDR3 has 14 residues. Here the CDR3 DNA reads TGTGCCAGTAGCTGGGGGCAGGGCGTTGACGAGCAGTACTTC. Translating gives CASSWGQGVDEQYF.

In DNA form, the CDR3 reads TGTGCCAGCTCACCAAAGGACGGGACGGATACGCAGTATTTT. This encodes CASSPKDGTDTQYF. V usage is TRBV18 and J usage is TRBJ2-3; D may match TRBD1 or TRBD2 (5 bases each). In germline, CDR1 is KGHSH, CDR2 LQKENI. The V gene lost 2 bases and the J gene lost 6 bases, with 12 bases spanning the gap. The CDR3 loop spans 14 amino acids. The full variable domain, completed using reference TRBV18 and TRBJ2-3, is NAGVMQNPRHLVRRRGQEARLRCSPMKGHSHVYWYRQLPEEGLKFMVYLQKENIIDESGMPKERFSAEFPKEGPSILRIQQVVRGDSAAYFCASSPKDGTDTQYFGPGTRLTVL.

This clone was counted a single time. The chain employs TRBV6-6 and TRBJ2-2, with TRBD1 matching over 10 bases. With V trimmed by 0 bases and J by 6 bases, 4 bases remained unmatched. Germline assignment: CDR1 MNHNY and CDR2 SVGAGI (reference sequence). This CDR3 region has 16 residues. The CDR3 nucleotides read TGTGCCAGCAGTTACTCGACAGGGGGCTTCTCCGGGGAGCTGTTTTTT. This sequence encodes CASSYSTGGFSGELFF.

The J gene is TRBJ1-2, the V gene TRBV11-2; D uncertain. The CDR3 is 16 residues long. The germline CDR1 and CDR2 sequences are SGHAT and FQNNGV. V lost 1 base to trimming and J lost 4 bases, with 16 bases between them. The CDR3 loop reads CASSLGTRANAYGYTF. CDR3 nucleotides: TGTGCCAGCAGCTTAGGGACTCGCGCAAATGCCTATGGCTACACCTTC.

The J gene is TRBJ2-7, the V gene TRBV5-5; 7 bases map to TRBD2. The CDR3 is made up of 15 amino acids. V was pared by 0 bases and J by 6 bases, with 9 bases of the junction left unmatched. Germline V gene lookup returns CDR1 SGHKS and CDR2 YYEKEE (reference sequence). CDR3 sequence reads: CASSLVGASGGEQYF. As DNA, the CDR3 is TGTGCCAGCAGCTTGGTTGGGGCTAGCGGTGGCGAGCAGTACTTC.

The rearrangement joins TRBV6-6 to TRBJ2-7; 9 bases are a match to TRBD1. The trim removed 4 bases at V and 1 base at J, leaving 5 bases unmatched. The CDR3 runs 15 residues. In germline, CDR1 is MNHNY, CDR2 SVGAGI (reference sequence). The CDR3 loop reads CASSSPGQGSYEQYF. In nucleotides, the CDR3 is TGTGCCAGCAGTTCGCCGGGACAGGGTTCCTACGAGCAGTACTTC.

The V gene is TRBV9, the J gene TRBJ2-7; the match to TRBD1 covers 7 bases. V lost 4 bases to trimming and J lost 3 bases; unmatched junction nucleotides: 10. CDR1 and CDR2 (germline): SGDLS, YYNGEE. The CDR3 runs to 15 residues. In DNA form, the CDR3 reads TGTGCCAGCAGCCAAGGGACAGCCCCTTTCTACGAGCAGTACTTC. Translated: CASSQGTAPFYEQYF.

This chain links TRBV7-2 with TRBJ2-1; D is tentatively TRBD1 or TRBD2 (6 bases each). There are 15 residues in the CDR3. Trimming removed 2 bases from V and 10 bases from J, with 18 bases in between. Germline-derived CDR1 and CDR2 are SGHTA and FQGNSA. This CDR3 reads CASSLPAGGRGEQFF. CDR3 nucleotide sequence: TGTGCCAGCAGCTTACCGGCCGGGGGCCGGGGGGAGCAGTTCTTC.

This chain connects TRBV11-2 to TRBJ2-1; 7 nucleotides line up with TRBD1. V lost 5 bases, J lost 11 bases, and 6 bases stayed unmatched. CDR3 length: 12 amino acids. In germline, CDR1 is SGHAT, CDR2 FQNNGV. The CDR3 region is CASSPNRGKQFF. CDR3 in DNA: TGTGCCAGCAGCCCCAACAGGGGAAAGCAGTTCTTC.

A single count supports this clone. The V and J genes are TRBV14 and TRBJ2-1; TRBD2 might be the D (6 bases). This CDR3 has 15 residues. Looked up from germline, CDR1 is SGHDN and CDR2 is FVKESK. The V gene lost 2 bases and the J gene lost 0 bases, with 8 bases spanning the gap. CDR3 in amino acids: CASSQSSASYNEQFF. The CDR3 DNA sequence: TGTGCCAGCAGCCAATCTAGCGCCTCCTACAATGAGCAGTTCTTC.

The chain joins TRBV5-4 to TRBJ1-5, with 9 bases matching TRBD1. The CDR3 totals 15 residues. Losses at the gene ends were 4 bases for V and 5 bases for J; bases not matched to a gene: 7. The germline V gene encodes CDR1 SGHNT and CDR2 YYREEE (reference sequence). In DNA, the CDR3 is TGTGCCAGCAGCGCAGGGACAGGGAGCCATCAGCCCCAGCATTTT. Its translation: CASSAGTGSHQPQHF.

The chain couples TRBV6-1 to TRBJ1-2; D remains ambiguous. The CDR3 totals 15 residues. The ends were cut back, 2 bases at V and 6 bases at J, with 16 bases in the middle. From germline, CDR1 is MNHNS and CDR2 SASEGT. CDR3 coding DNA: TGTGCCAGCAGTGAACCTCCGTCTGGGATTAATGGCTACACCTTC. Its translation is CASSEPPSGINGYTF.

The chain has TRBV11-2 and TRBJ1-1; TRBD1 matches at 9 bases. CDR1 and CDR2 from the germline V gene are SGHAT and FQNNGV. Losses at the gene ends were 5 bases for V and 1 base for J; bases not matched to a gene: 11. The CDR3 extends over 17 amino acids. The CDR3 sequence is CASSRGNRGRENTEAFF. In nucleotides, the CDR3 is TGTGCCAGCAGCCGGGGGAACAGGGGGCGCGAGAACACTGAAGCTTTCTTT.

Regarding this clone: The sample contains more than one DNA sequence encoding this CDR3. The V call is TRBV28, the J call TRBJ2-2; 7 bases line up with TRBD1. The CDR3 has 16 amino acids. CDR1 is MDHEN and CDR2 is SYDVKM in the germline V gene. The junction had 4 bases not matched to a gene; V was cut back by 3 bases and J by 0 bases. CDR3 loop: CASSFAGTANTGELFF. In nucleotides, the CDR3 is TGTGCCAGCAGTTTCGCTGGGACAGCGAACACCGGGGAGCTGTTTTTT.

Remarks on this clone: This sample also contains other DNA sequences that code for the same CDR3. The V gene is TRBV9, the J gene TRBJ2-3; the D is unclear. The CDR3 covers 12 residues. Germline CDR1 reads SGDLS; CDR2 reads YYNGEE. V was pared by 1 base and J by 2 bases, with 2 bases between. Here the CDR3 reads CASSVSTDTQYF. As DNA, the CDR3 is TGTGCCAGCAGCGTATCCACAGATACGCAGTATTTT.

The V gene is TRBV10-1, the J gene TRBJ2-7; TRBD2 might be the D (6 bases). V was pared by 4 bases and J by 7 bases, with 14 bases between. Germline loops: CDR1 WNHNN, CDR2 SYGVQD (reference sequence). The CDR3 length is 13 residues. The CDR3 spells CASSVLRAGEQYF. The DNA for the CDR3 is TGCGCCAGCAGTGTCCTTAGGGCGGGGGAGCAGTACTTC.

V is TRBV18 and J is TRBJ2-5, with 7 bases matching TRBD1. Losses at the gene ends were 6 bases for V and 1 base for J; bases not matched to a gene: 5. The CDR3 runs 14 residues. Germline values: CDR1 KGHSH, CDR2 LQKENI. CDR3: CASSPDRPQETQYF. The CDR3 DNA sequence: TGTGCCAGCTCCCCGGACAGGCCCCAAGAGACCCAGTACTTC.

The chain carries TRBV11-2 and TRBJ2-1, with 8 bases fitting TRBD1. Germline V gene data show CDR1 as SGHAT and CDR2 as FQNNGV. The CDR3 is 18 amino acids. Trimming cost V 0 bases and J 7 bases; bases outside gene matches: 14. The CDR3 DNA sequence: TGTGCCAGCAGCTTAGATGTCATGGTGGGACAGGTTTTTAATGAGCAGTTCTTC. It specifies CASSLDVMVGQVFNEQFF.

The rearrangement links TRBV9 to TRBJ2-7; no clear D. V lost 3 bases and J 0 bases, leaving 13 bases between the germline ends. Germline V CDR1 and CDR2: SGDLS, YYNGEE. The CDR3 consists of 15 residues. CDR3: CASSGNVGSSYEQYF. The CDR3 coding sequence is TGTGCCAGCAGCGGTAACGTGGGCAGCTCCTACGAGCAGTACTTC.

Here the CDR3 DNA reads TGTGCCACCAGCAGAGATCCCGGGACTAGCGGGAGTACGCAGTATTTT. Its translation: CATSRDPGTSGSTQYF. The chain joins TRBV15 to TRBJ2-3, with TRBD2 matching 14 bases. This CDR3 has 16 residues. Trimming at V came to 0 bases and at J to 8 bases, leaving 4 bases not matched to a gene. CDR1 LNHNV and CDR2 YYDKDF come from the germline V gene (reference sequence).

The chain joins TRBV9 to TRBJ2-1, with a possible D match to TRBD1 (6 bases). The V and J ends lost 4 bases and 3 bases respectively, with 11 bases between them. This CDR3 region has 14 residues. Germline loops: CDR1 SGDLS, CDR2 YYNGEE. The CDR3 DNA follows: TGTGCCAGCAGCCTACAGGGTCTCTACAATGAGCAGTTCTTC. Amino acid sequence: CASSLQGLYNEQFF.

The V and J genes are TRBV10-1 and TRBJ2-5; 10 bases agree with TRBD1. CDR3 length: 13 amino acids. Germline-derived CDR1 and CDR2 are WNHNN and SYGVQD (reference sequence). The ends lost 11 bases at V and 1 base at J; junction bases unmatched: 4. The CDR3 region has the DNA TGCGCCGGACAGGGGGACCTCCAAGAGACCCAGTACTTC. Translation: CAGQGDLQETQYF.

The chain has TRBV4-3 and TRBJ2-4; 11 bases align to TRBD2. Germline V gene lookup returns CDR1 LGHNA and CDR2 YSLEER. This CDR3 region has 18 residues. The V segment lost 0 bases and the J segment 3 bases; nucleotides outside the gene matches: 7. The CDR3 coding sequence is TGCGCCAGCAGCCAAGAGGAGTCCGGGACTAGCGGCAAAAACATTCAGTACTTC. It encodes CASSQEESGTSGKNIQYF.